This T cell receptor (beta chain) was recovered during a study of cytotoxic CD8 clonotypes in ibrutinib-treated CLL. Study-wide findings and caveats: Baseline levels were approached again at progression, after clonality had risen at ibrutinib response.

The planned depth of sequencing spanned 1 in 200,000 to 1 in 1 million T cells. Some clones are missing from TCRdb's copy, which holds only in-frame ones; the method was immunoSEQ multiplex PCR. The table lists 40,000 or so clones, just over 70% of them singletons. This CDR3 spans 14 amino acids. V gave up 7 bases and J gave up 2 bases, with 15 bases separating them. The V gene's germline CDR1 is MNHNY and CDR2 SVGAGI (reference sequence). This clone showed up just once. Its matching antigen is unknown. This rearrangement joins TRBV6-6 to TRBJ2-7, with D hard to call. The sequenced sample was PBMCs, obtained at disease progression, from a patient treated with ibrutinib. The sequence came from a human donor with chronic lymphocytic leukemia. CDR3 in amino acids: CASIGRQRPYEQYF. In DNA form, the CDR3 reads TGTGCCAGCATTGGTAGGCAGCGCCCCTACGAGCAGTACTTC.